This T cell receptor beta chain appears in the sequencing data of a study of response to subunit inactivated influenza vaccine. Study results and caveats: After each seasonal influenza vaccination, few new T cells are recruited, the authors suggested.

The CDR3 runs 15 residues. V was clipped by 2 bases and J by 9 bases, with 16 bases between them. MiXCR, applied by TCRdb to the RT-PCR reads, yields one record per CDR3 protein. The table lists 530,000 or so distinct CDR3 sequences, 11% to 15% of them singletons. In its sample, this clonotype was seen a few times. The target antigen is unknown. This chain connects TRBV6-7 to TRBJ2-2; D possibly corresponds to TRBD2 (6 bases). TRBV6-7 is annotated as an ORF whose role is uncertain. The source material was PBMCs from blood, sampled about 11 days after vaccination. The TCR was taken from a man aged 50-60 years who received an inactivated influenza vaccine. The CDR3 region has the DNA TGTGCCAGCAGTTACGAGACGGAGGGGATCCGGGAGCTGTTTTTT. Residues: CASSYETEGIRELFF.